The 17 T cell receptor beta chains reported below all come from one sample, sequenced in a study of blood T cell repertoires in COVID-19. Profiling relied on immunoSEQ multiplex PCR, and the TCRdb table lists in-frame clones only, not all of them. Seen here are about 300,000 clones, 87% observed once, and the top ten hold approximately 2.4%. Sequencing was done on a sample of peripheral blood. Source of these receptors: a young man with active or convalescent COVID-19.

This clone has a single count. J is TRBJ2-1 and V is TRBV28, with 10 bases lining up with TRBD2. The CDR3 extends over 14 amino acids. Per the germline V gene, CDR1 is MDHEN and CDR2 is SYDVKM. V lost 3 bases, J lost 5 bases, and 1 base stayed unmatched. Here the CDR3 reads CASSFLAGDNEQFF. DNA for the CDR3: TGTGCCAGCAGTTTTCTAGCGGGGGACAATGAGCAGTTCTTC.

This chain joins TRBV3-1 (or the pseudogene TRBV3-2) and TRBJ2-7; D gene uncertain. The V gene's germline CDR1 is LGHDT and CDR2 YNNKEL (reference sequence). The V gene lost 5 bases and the J gene lost 0 bases, with 8 bases spanning the gap. CDR3 length equals 13 residues. CDR3: CASSASSSYEQYF. The CDR3 coding sequence is TGTGCCAGCAGCGCCTCGAGCTCCTACGAGCAGTACTTC.

The chain has TRBV5-1 and TRBJ1-4; D unclear. Germline assignment: CDR1 SGHRS and CDR2 YFSETQ. This CDR3 comprises 13 residues. V lost 1 base to trimming and J lost 6 bases, with 7 bases between them. CDR3 sequence reads: CASSLNRDEKLFF. CDR3 sequence (DNA): TGCGCCAGCAGCTTGAATCGGGATGAAAAACTGTTTTTT.

This chain's CDR3 is CASSIAGNTIYF. The CDR3 DNA is TGTGCCAGCAGCATAGCTGGAAACACCATATATTTT. The chain joins TRBV6-4 to TRBJ1-3; D remains ambiguous. Germline CDR1 and CDR2: MRHNA and SNTAGT. V dropped 6 bases and J dropped 2 bases, with 5 bases sitting between them. CDR3 length: 12 residues.

Here the CDR3 DNA reads TGCGCCAGCAGCCCCAATCGGGGGGAGCTGTTTTTT. It yields the protein CASSPNRGELFF. The chain couples TRBV4-1 to TRBJ2-2; D not certain. Per germline, CDR1 MGHRA and CDR2 YSYEKL. V was trimmed by 4 bases and J by 8 bases, leaving 8 bases between them. The CDR3 loop spans 12 amino acids.

The chain links TRBV5-1 to TRBJ1-4, with D possibly being TRBD1 (6 bases). The CDR3 consists of 13 residues. The V end was cut by 2 bases, the J end by 8 bases, with 10 bases between. From germline, CDR1 is SGHRS and CDR2 YFSETQ. The CDR3 DNA sequence: TGCGCCAGCAGCTTCAGGGGCGGAGAAAAACTGTTTTTT. This encodes CASSFRGGEKLFF.

The chain is built from TRBV9 and TRBJ1-2; D is undetermined. Per germline, CDR1 SGDLS and CDR2 YYNGEE. The CDR3 is 13 amino acids. The V and J ends lost 2 bases and 7 bases respectively, with 12 bases between them. As DNA, the CDR3 is TGTGCCAGCAGCGTTCTCACCTCGGTTGGCTACACCTTC. Translation: CASSVLTSVGYTF.

Only one count was recorded for this clone. This rearrangement joins TRBV28 to TRBJ2-1; 14 bases fit TRBD2. The CDR3 is made up of 15 amino acids. V shed 4 bases, J shed 6 bases, and the junction held 2 bases outside the gene matches. Germline V gene sequence: CDR1 MDHEN, CDR2 SYDVKM. The DNA for the CDR3 is TGTGCCAGCAGTTCGACTAGCGGGAGGGGCAATGAGCAGTTCTTC. It encodes CASSSTSGRGNEQFF.

V and J are TRBV5-1 and TRBJ2-1; D is unclear. Germline CDR1 reads SGHRS; CDR2 reads YFSETQ. The CDR3 is 14 residues long. V was clipped by 5 bases and J by 0 bases, with 9 bases between them. For the CDR3, the DNA is TGCGCCAGCAGATCCGGTTTCTCCTACAATGAGCAGTTCTTC. Translated, it gives CASRSGFSYNEQFF.

The chain recombines TRBV7-2 with TRBJ2-1, with D unclear. CDR1 is SGHTA and CDR2 is FQGNSA in the germline V gene. The CDR3 is 13 residues long. V gave up 8 bases and J gave up 11 bases, with 19 bases separating them. Here the CDR3 DNA reads TGTGCCAGCGCAGACTCGCCCGGAAATCAGCAGTTCTTC. Amino acid sequence: CASADSPGNQQFF.

J is TRBJ2-3 and V is TRBV27; 9 bases are shared with TRBD2. This CDR3 is 17 amino acids long. Looked up from germline, CDR1 is MNHEY and CDR2 is SMNVEV (reference sequence). V was pared by 5 bases and J by 5 bases, with 14 bases of the junction left unmatched. CDR3 in DNA: TGTGCCAGCAGTAAAACTACTGTAGCGGGAGTGCGAGATACGCAGTATTTT. Protein product: CASSKTTVAGVRDTQYF.

The V gene is TRBV5-5, the J gene TRBJ2-4; D is unclear. CDR1 is SGHKS, CDR2 YYEKEE, per germline (reference sequence). V gave up 2 bases and J gave up 0 bases, with 6 bases separating them. The length of the CDR3 is 14 residues. The CDR3 DNA reads TGTGCCAGCAGCTTTCGACTAGCCAAAAACATTCAGTACTTC. Protein: CASSFRLAKNIQYF.

The chain combines TRBV27 with TRBJ2-7, with a possible D match to TRBD2 (6 bases). V was shortened by 3 bases and J by 7 bases, with 13 bases between the two germline ends. The CDR3 covers 13 residues. Germline CDR1 MNHEY, CDR2 SMNVEV (reference sequence). CDR3 in amino acids: CASSFGDLGEQYF. CDR3 DNA: TGTGCCAGCAGTTTTGGGGACTTGGGGGAGCAGTACTTC.

This rearrangement joins TRBV6-2 or TRBV6-3 to TRBJ2-7, with TRBD1 identical over 7 bases. V trimming: 5 bases; J trimming: 0 bases; junction bases outside the gene matches: 7. This CDR3 is built from 15 residues. The germline CDR1 and CDR2 sequences are MNHEY and SVGEGT. In DNA, the CDR3 is TGTGCCAGCAGTGACACAGGGGCAAGCTCCTACGAGCAGTACTTC. This codes for CASSDTGASSYEQYF.

The rearrangement uses TRBV10-2 and TRBJ2-5; 10 bases align to TRBD2. The CDR3 runs 16 residues. Germline V gene sequence: CDR1 WSHSY, CDR2 SAAADI. V lost 0 bases and J lost 7; bases outside the gene matches: 8. The CDR3 DNA reads TGCGCCAGCAGTGAGTCTGGTAGCGGGGGGTATGGGACCCAGTACTTC. It codes for CASSESGSGGYGTQYF.

The V and J genes are TRBV18 and TRBJ2-7, with 7 bases aligning to TRBD1. This CDR3 has 15 residues. Germline CDR1 is KGHSH and CDR2 is LQKENI. V lost 5 bases, J lost 6 bases, and 13 bases stayed unmatched. The CDR3, as DNA: TGTGCCAGCTCAACCCGGGACAGACTACTATTCGAGCAGTACTTC. Protein sequence: CASSTRDRLLFEQYF.

The V call is TRBV9, the J call TRBJ1-1; 8 bases are a match to TRBD1. The CDR3 consists of 17 residues. The germline CDR1 and CDR2 sequences are SGDLS and YYNGEE. The V segment lost 0 bases and the J segment 0 bases; nucleotides outside the gene matches: 7. CDR3 coding DNA: TGTGCCAGCAGCGTAGGTGGACAGGGATTCATGAACACTGAAGCTTTCTTT. It encodes CASSVGGQGFMNTEAFF.